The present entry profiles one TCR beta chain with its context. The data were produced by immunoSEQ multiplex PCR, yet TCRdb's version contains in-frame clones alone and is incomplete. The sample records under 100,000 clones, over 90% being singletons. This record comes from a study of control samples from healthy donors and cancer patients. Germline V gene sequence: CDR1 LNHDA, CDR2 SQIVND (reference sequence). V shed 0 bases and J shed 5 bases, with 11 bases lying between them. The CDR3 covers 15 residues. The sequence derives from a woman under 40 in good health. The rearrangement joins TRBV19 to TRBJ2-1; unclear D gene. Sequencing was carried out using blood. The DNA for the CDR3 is TGTGCCAGTAGTATAGATTTGGGCAGGAACAATGAGCAGTTCTTC. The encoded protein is CASSIDLGRNNEQFF.